These 31 T cell receptor beta chains originate from one sample sequenced in a study of shared clonotypes between healthy human individuals. Some clones are missing from TCRdb's copy, which holds only in-frame ones; the method was immunoSEQ multiplex PCR. The table records 2 million to 2.5 million clones, 85% to 95% of them present only once. Terminally differentiated effector memory CD45RA+ cells were excluded from the naive CD8 cells, which were CD45RO-negative and positively selected for CCR7. The sequenced sample consisted of naive CD8+ T cells sorted from blood. The receptors derive from a man younger than 30 in good health.

The rearrangement joins TRBV15 to TRBJ2-2; maybe TRBD1 (5 bases). Between the trimmed V and J ends, which lost 0 bases and 9 bases, there was a span of 11 bases. Germline lookup yields CDR1 LNHNV and CDR2 YYDKDF (reference sequence). CDR3 length: 14 residues. The CDR3 loop is CATSRDEWGRELFF. The CDR3 DNA follows: TGTGCCACCAGCAGAGATGAATGGGGCCGGGAGCTGTTTTTT.

The chain has TRBV6-1 and TRBJ2-6, with TRBD2 as a possible D gene (6 bases). The ends were cut back, 2 bases at V and 4 bases at J, with 18 bases in the middle. The CDR3 runs 18 residues. From germline, CDR1 is MNHNS and CDR2 SASEGT. CDR3 nucleotides: TGTGCCAGCAGTGAATTACGCGGTGGAGGGACCGGGGCCAACGTCCTGACTTTC. Amino acid sequence: CASSELRGGGTGANVLTF.

This clone was picked up a small number of times. V is TRBV29-1 and J is TRBJ2-7; D perhaps matches TRBD2 (6 bases). The CDR3 spans 16 residues. Germline CDR1 is SQVTM and CDR2 is ANQGSEA. V lost 1 base and J 1 base, leaving 17 bases between the germline ends. In nucleotides, the CDR3 is TGCAGCGTTGAAGGCCAGGGAGGTCTGTTTTCCTACGAGCAGTACTTC. Its translation: CSVEGQGGLFSYEQYF.

The chain joins TRBV30 to TRBJ2-3; no clear D gene. Germline V gives CDR1 GTSNPN, CDR2 SVGIG (reference sequence). This CDR3 contains 15 residues. The V end lost 4 bases, the J end lost 4 bases, and 18 bases lay between the germline ends. The CDR3 loop reads CAWTPGIASADTQYF. As DNA, the CDR3 is TGTGCCTGGACGCCGGGCATCGCCTCCGCAGATACGCAGTATTTT.

V and J are TRBV6-5 and TRBJ1-1, with D perhaps matching TRBD1 (6 bases). The CDR3 consists of 14 residues. The V gene lost 2 bases and the J gene lost 7 bases, with 14 bases spanning the gap. The germline V gene encodes CDR1 MNHEY and CDR2 SVGAGI. CDR3 residues: CASSYGQGTGEAFF. The CDR3 DNA reads TGTGCCAGCAGTTACGGGCAGGGGACGGGTGAAGCTTTCTTT.

V is TRBV10-1 and J is TRBJ2-2; D remains ambiguous. Per germline, CDR1 WNHNN and CDR2 SYGVQD (reference sequence). V lost 2 bases and J 0 bases, leaving 7 bases between the germline ends. This CDR3 is 15 amino acids long. CDR3 residues: CASSEVGPNTGELFF. CDR3 bases: TGCGCCAGCAGTGAGGTTGGGCCGAACACCGGGGAGCTGTTTTTT.

The rearrangement links TRBV9 to TRBJ2-1; 8 nucleotides agree with TRBD2. The J segment lost 7 bases and the V segment lost 0 bases, leaving 9 bases of the junction unmatched. CDR1 and CDR2 from the germline V gene are SGDLS and YYNGEE. This CDR3 comprises 16 residues. CDR3 DNA sequence: TGTGCCAGCAGCGTAGGCAGTAGCGGGATAGGGAATGAGCAGTTCTTC. Its protein product is CASSVGSSGIGNEQFF.

The genes are TRBV4-1 and TRBJ1-2; 12 bases are a match to TRBD1. From germline, CDR1 is MGHRA and CDR2 YSYEKL. The CDR3 is 16 residues long. V trimming: 3 bases; J trimming: 6 bases; junction bases outside the gene matches: 8. In nucleotides, the CDR3 is TGCGCCAGCAGCCAGCCCGGGACAGGGGGCAAGAATGGCTACACCTTC. It specifies CASSQPGTGGKNGYTF.

The V gene is TRBV6-5, the J gene TRBJ2-1, with 10 bases matching TRBD2. After removal of 5 bases from V and 5 bases from J, the junction contained 3 bases not matched to a gene. Germline V gene sequence: CDR1 MNHEY, CDR2 SVGAGI. The CDR3 totals 14 residues. The CDR3 coding sequence is TGTGCCAGCAGTGATAGCGGGGGGAACAATGAGCAGTTCTTC. Translation: CASSDSGGNNEQFF.

The chain carries TRBV6-5 and TRBJ2-4; D might be TRBD1 (6 bases). Deletions cut 0 bases from V and 6 bases from J, with 15 bases between. This CDR3 region has 16 residues. Germline values: CDR1 MNHEY, CDR2 SVGAGI. The CDR3 protein is CASSYSRVTGGNIQYF. The CDR3 DNA sequence: TGTGCCAGCAGTTACTCGAGAGTGACAGGAGGAAACATTCAGTACTTC.

This chain connects TRBV27 to TRBJ2-5; TRBD1 aligns across 8 bases. There are 14 residues in the CDR3. Unmatched junction bases numbered 4, after V lost 3 bases and J lost 4 bases. Germline V CDR1 and CDR2: MNHEY, SMNVEV (reference sequence). Written as DNA, the CDR3 is TGTGCCAGCAGTTTTCAGGGGGCGGGAGAGACCCAGTACTTC. Amino acid sequence: CASSFQGAGETQYF.

In the case of this clone: In the same sample, other DNA sequences code for this CDR3. This chain joins TRBV7-9 and TRBJ2-5; weak D call: TRBD2 (6 bases). Trimming took 4 bases from V and 5 from J, leaving 14 bases between them. Germline loops: CDR1 SEHNR, CDR2 FQNEAQ (reference sequence). This CDR3 spans 14 amino acids. The CDR3 bases are TGTGCCAGCAGCTCACCCGGACTACAGGAGACCCAGTACTTC. Translated, it gives CASSSPGLQETQYF.

This chain uses TRBV6-5 with TRBJ2-1, with D unclear. Trimming removed 2 bases from V and 7 bases from J, with 6 bases in between. This CDR3 has 12 amino acids. Germline V gene lookup returns CDR1 MNHEY and CDR2 SVGAGI. The CDR3 DNA is TGTGCCAGCAGTTACCGGCGGAATGAGCAGTTCTTC. This sequence encodes CASSYRRNEQFF.

CDR3 loop: CASSEGAGTHRVDTQYF. The CDR3 nucleotides are TGTGCCAGCAGCGAGGGGGCCGGGACCCATAGGGTCGATACGCAGTATTTT. V usage is TRBV9 and J usage is TRBJ2-3; 7 bases are shared with TRBD1. Trimming at V came to 3 bases and at J to 6 bases, leaving 16 bases not matched to a gene. CDR1 and CDR2 from the germline V gene are SGDLS and YYNGEE. There are 17 residues in the CDR3.

The rearrangement links TRBV10-3 to TRBJ1-2; D is possibly TRBD1 (5 bases). V was trimmed by 2 bases and J by 5 bases, leaving 18 bases between them. This CDR3 is built from 16 residues. Germline V gene sequence: CDR1 ENHRY, CDR2 SYGVKD. CDR3 region: CAISEPGGGDGYGYTF. DNA for the CDR3: TGTGCCATCAGTGAGCCTGGCGGAGGGGATGGGTATGGCTACACCTTC.

This chain connects TRBV7-9 to TRBJ2-7; a possible D gene is TRBD1 (6 bases). The CDR3 runs to 14 residues. Trimming took 2 bases from V and 4 from J, leaving 12 bases between them. Germline V lookup: CDR1 SEHNR, CDR2 FQNEAQ (reference sequence). Here the CDR3 DNA reads TGTGCCAGCAGCTTAAATGGCAGGGGTTACGAGCAGTACTTC. This translates into CASSLNGRGYEQYF.

The V gene is TRBV9, the J gene TRBJ2-3, with TRBD2 matching over 10 bases. This CDR3 region has 14 residues. CDR1 is SGDLS and CDR2 is YYNGEE in the germline V gene. V was clipped by 4 bases and J by 7 bases; unmatched bases: 6. The CDR3 is CASSLSGGSYTQYF. DNA of the CDR3: TGTGCCAGCAGCCTTAGCGGGGGGTCCTATACGCAGTATTTT.

V and J are TRBV9 and TRBJ2-7; D may be TRBD2 (5 bases). Germline V CDR1 and CDR2: SGDLS, YYNGEE. V was trimmed by 0 bases and J by 1 base, leaving 14 bases between them. The CDR3 sequence is 16 residues long. CDR3 in DNA: TGTGCCAGCAGCGTAGGGTGGGAGACACTTTCCTACGAGCAGTACTTC. Its translation is CASSVGWETLSYEQYF.

The rearrangement links TRBV2 to TRBJ2-7; D remains unclear. CDR3 length: 13 residues. The V gene's germline CDR1 is SNHLY and CDR2 FYNNEI. Trimming stripped 1 base from V and 4 bases from J, with 8 bases between. The CDR3 is CASSEGSPYEQYF. Written as DNA, the CDR3 is TGTGCCAGCAGTGAAGGGAGCCCTTACGAGCAGTACTTC.

In its sample, this clone was seen once. The chain combines TRBV4-1 with TRBJ1-5; D is uncertain. Germline values: CDR1 MGHRA, CDR2 YSYEKL. CDR3 size: 13 residues. The V end lost 0 bases, the J end lost 5 bases, and 5 bases lay between the germline ends. The CDR3 reads CASSQESYQPQHF. DNA of the CDR3: TGCGCCAGCAGCCAAGAATCTTATCAGCCCCAGCATTTT.

The rearrangement links TRBV4-2 to TRBJ2-3; 14 bases fit TRBD2. This CDR3 region has 17 residues. CDR1 and CDR2 (germline): LGHNA, YNFKEQ. J lost 2 bases, V lost 3 bases, and 4 bases had no gene match. CDR3 bases: TGTGCCAGCAGCCAGGGACTAGCGGGGGCCCTCACAGATACGCAGTATTTT. It encodes CASSQGLAGALTDTQYF.

This rearrangement joins TRBV15 to TRBJ2-7; 7 nucleotides agree with TRBD2. CDR3 length: 11 residues. Germline CDR1 and CDR2: LNHNV and YYDKDF (reference sequence). With V trimmed by 11 bases and J by 5 bases, 6 bases remained unmatched. The CDR3 loop reads CASGGGNEQYF. CDR3 sequence (DNA): TGTGCCTCGGGAGGAGGGAACGAGCAGTACTTC.

The V call is TRBV18, the J call TRBJ1-6; a weak D match, TRBD1 (5 bases). This CDR3 comprises 16 residues. Trimming stripped 3 bases from V and 6 bases from J, with 15 bases between. Germline values: CDR1 KGHSH, CDR2 LQKENI. The CDR3 sequence is CASSPPPGGGNSPLHF. CDR3 nucleotides: TGTGCCAGCTCACCCCCCCCCGGGGGAGGTAATTCACCCCTCCACTTT.

J is TRBJ2-1 and V is TRBV29-1; D is undetermined. V was trimmed by 3 bases and J by 7 bases, leaving 7 bases between them. This CDR3 comprises 11 residues. The germline CDR1 and CDR2 sequences are SQVTM and ANQGSEA. This CDR3 is CSVEAGNEQFF. CDR3 bases: TGCAGCGTTGAGGCTGGGAATGAGCAGTTCTTC.

The CDR3 reads CASSLATTEAFF. Here the CDR3 DNA reads TGTGCCAGCAGCTTAGCCACCACTGAAGCTTTCTTT. The rearrangement uses TRBV11-2 and TRBJ1-1; the D is unclear. Per germline, CDR1 SGHAT and CDR2 FQNNGV. The CDR3 has 12 residues. The V end lost 1 base, the J end lost 4 bases, and 4 bases lay between the germline ends.

V usage is TRBV13 and J usage is TRBJ1-2, with D possibly TRBD1 on 5 matching bases. The CDR3 loop spans 12 amino acids. CDR1 and CDR2 from the germline V gene are PRHDT and FYEKMQ (reference sequence). Between the trimmed V and J ends, which lost 11 bases and 4 bases, there was a span of 14 bases. The chain's CDR3 is CAAGPASYGYTF. CDR3 DNA sequence: TGTGCCGCGGGGCCGGCGTCCTATGGCTACACCTTC.

The rearrangement links TRBV30 to TRBJ2-2, with D tentatively TRBD2 (5 bases). Trimming stripped 2 bases from V and 6 bases from J, with 7 bases between. CDR3 length: 12 amino acids. Germline V gives CDR1 GTSNPN, CDR2 SVGIG (reference sequence). The CDR3 bases are TGTGCCTGGAGTAGCGGAGCCGGGGAGCTGTTTTTT. Protein sequence: CAWSSGAGELFF.

Notes on this clone: This specimen includes other DNA sequences encoding the same CDR3. V gene TRBV4-3 combines with J gene TRBJ2-3; 10 bases agree with TRBD2. The CDR3 consists of 16 residues. After removal of 1 base from V and 2 bases from J, the junction contained 3 bases not matched to a gene. Looked up from germline, CDR1 is LGHNA and CDR2 is YSLEER. The CDR3 DNA is TGCGCCAGCAGCCAAGTCCTAGCGGGGGTCACAGATACGCAGTATTTT. Translated, it gives CASSQVLAGVTDTQYF.

The V gene is TRBV28, the J gene TRBJ2-7; D may be TRBD1 (5 bases). Germline V gene data show CDR1 as MDHEN and CDR2 as SYDVKM. The CDR3 has 16 residues. The V end lost 7 bases, the J end lost 0 bases, and 19 bases lay between the germline ends. CDR3: CASTIGAEWNSYEQYF. DNA of the CDR3: TGTGCCAGCACCATAGGGGCCGAGTGGAACTCCTACGAGCAGTACTTC.

The chain employs TRBV21-1 and TRBJ1-2. TRBV21-1 is assigned pseudogene status. The length of the CDR3 is 10 residues. This CDR3 reads CAAINDGYTF. In nucleotides, the CDR3 is TGTGCAGCAATCAATGACGGCTACACCTTC.

The chain links TRBV4-2 to TRBJ2-1, with D perhaps TRBD1 (6 bases). The V end was cut by 4 bases, the J end by 9 bases, with 10 bases between. CDR1 is LGHNA and CDR2 is YNFKEQ in the germline V gene. The CDR3 loop spans 12 amino acids. CDR3 residues: CASSLGAAEQFF. CDR3 bases: TGTGCCAGCAGCCTGGGGGCGGCTGAGCAGTTCTTC.